These T cell receptor beta chains were read from a single sample in a study of T cells in Graves' hyperthyroidism and ophthalmopathy. A single record per CDR3 protein comes from TCRdb applying MiXCR to the multiplex PCR reads. The sample carries hundreds of thousands of distinct CDR3 sequences, around 20% recorded once. What was sequenced was blood. Receptors originate from a woman in her forties or fifties with Graves' hyperthyroidism that later progressed to Graves' ophthalmopathy. Each CDR3 is given with its conserved first and last residue. A D gene is named only where the DNA matches it firmly. Some rows have no size entry. The others give once, few or many, or a class for an expanded clone.

clone size: NA; J gene: TRBJ1-1; V gene: TRBV12-3/TRBV12-4; D gene: TRBD1; CDR3 protein: CASRGQGAAPEAFF; CDR3 DNA: TGTGCCAGCAGGGGACAGGGGGCTGCTCCTGAAGCTTTCTTT
clone size: many; J gene: TRBJ2-7; V gene: TRBV3-1; D gene: NA; CDR3 protein: CASSQQPGRTYEQYF; CDR3 DNA: TGTGCCAGCAGCCAGCAGCCGGGACGGACCTACGAGCAGTACTTC
clone size: few; J gene: TRBJ2-3; V gene: TRBV6-1; D gene: TRBD2; CDR3 protein: CASSRTSGGTQYF; CDR3 DNA: TGTGCCAGCAGTCGGACTAGCGGGGGGACGCAGTATTTT
clone size: many; J gene: TRBJ2-7; V gene: TRBV7-8; D gene: NA; CDR3 protein: CASSLASESGPPVGEQYF; CDR3 DNA: TGTGCCAGCAGCTTAGCCTCCGAATCGGGACCTCCGGTTGGCGAGCAGTACTTC
clone size: few; J gene: TRBJ1-5; V gene: TRBV6-2/TRBV6-3; D gene: TRBD1; CDR3 protein: CASSYLDRGAPNQPQHF; CDR3 DNA: TGTGCCAGCAGTTATCTCGACAGGGGGGCCCCAAATCAGCCCCAGCATTTT
clone size: many; J gene: TRBJ1-2; V gene: TRBV6-1; D gene: NA; CDR3 protein: CASRVQNNYGYTF; CDR3 DNA: TGTGCCAGCAGAGTACAGAATAACTATGGCTACACCTTC
clone size: NA; J gene: TRBJ2-3; V gene: TRBV7-6; D gene: NA; CDR3 protein: CASSFGGRDTQYF; CDR3 DNA: TGTGCCAGCAGCTTCGGGGGCCGGGATACGCAGTATTTT
clone size: many; J gene: TRBJ1-1; V gene: TRBV5-1; D gene: TRBD1; CDR3 protein: CASSQITGGGPEAFF; CDR3 DNA: TGCGCCAGCAGCCAAATAACAGGGGGCGGTCCAGAAGCTTTCTTT
clone size: many; J gene: TRBJ1-1; V gene: TRBV5-8; D gene: NA; CDR3 protein: CASSLPGTTEAFF; CDR3 DNA: TGTGCCAGCAGCTTACCAGGAACGACTGAAGCTTTCTTT
clone size: once; J gene: TRBJ2-1; V gene: TRBV13; D gene: TRBD1; CDR3 protein: CASHLAGTDPYNEQFF; CDR3 DNA: TGTGCCAGTCACCTGGCAGGGACAGATCCCTACAATGAGCAGTTCTTC
clone size: many; J gene: TRBJ2-5; V gene: TRBV27; D gene: NA; CDR3 protein: CASSFRGQETQYF; CDR3 DNA: TGTGCCAGCAGCTTCCGTGGCCAAGAGACCCAGTACTTC
clone size: NA; J gene: TRBJ1-4; V gene: TRBV4-1; D gene: NA; CDR3 protein: CASSHIGEKLFF; CDR3 DNA: TGCGCCAGCAGCCATATTGGTGAAAAACTGTTTTTT
clone size: few; J gene: TRBJ2-2; V gene: TRBV12-3/TRBV12-4; D gene: NA; CDR3 protein: CASSPRVDPHGELFF; CDR3 DNA: TGTGCCAGCAGTCCCCGGGTCGACCCACACGGGGAGCTGTTTTTT
clone size: few; J gene: TRBJ2-4; V gene: TRBV19; D gene: NA; CDR3 protein: CASSIDGLAKNIQYF; CDR3 DNA: TGTGCCAGTAGTATCGACGGACTAGCCAAAAACATTCAGTACTTC
clone size: few; J gene: TRBJ2-3; V gene: TRBV18; D gene: NA; CDR3 protein: CASSSPQGGLTDTQYF; CDR3 DNA: TGTGCCAGCTCATCACCTCAGGGGGGTCTGACAGATACGCAGTATTTT
clone size: many; J gene: TRBJ1-3; V gene: TRBV6-1; D gene: TRBD1; CDR3 protein: CASRGTGSGNTIYF; CDR3 DNA: TGTGCCAGCAGGGGGACAGGCTCTGGAAACACCATATATTTT
clone size: few; J gene: TRBJ2-1; V gene: TRBV27; D gene: NA; CDR3 protein: CASSLYRDYNEQFF; CDR3 DNA: TGTGCCAGCAGTCTATACCGGGACTACAATGAGCAGTTCTTC
clone size: many; J gene: TRBJ1-5; V gene: TRBV3-1; D gene: NA; CDR3 protein: CASSQDSQINQPQHF; CDR3 DNA: TGTGCCAGCAGCCAAGATTCGCAGATCAATCAGCCCCAGCATTTT
clone size: many; J gene: TRBJ2-3; V gene: TRBV2; D gene: TRBD2; CDR3 protein: CASPGTSGGNTDTQYF; CDR3 DNA: TGTGCCAGTCCCGGGACTAGCGGGGGAAACACAGATACGCAGTATTTT
clone size: few; J gene: TRBJ1-4; V gene: TRBV6-1; D gene: TRBD1; CDR3 protein: CASTSQGLGEKLFF; CDR3 DNA: TGTGCCAGCACCTCACAGGGGTTGGGTGAAAAACTGTTTTTT
clone size: NA; J gene: TRBJ2-7; V gene: TRBV7-2; D gene: TRBD2; CDR3 protein: CASSPTSVPYYEQYF; CDR3 DNA: TGTGCCAGCAGCCCCACTAGCGTTCCCTACTACGAGCAGTACTTC
clone size: many; J gene: TRBJ2-7; V gene: TRBV11-2; D gene: NA; CDR3 protein: CASSSDLYEQYF; CDR3 DNA: TGTGCCAGCAGCTCAGACCTCTACGAGCAGTACTTC
clone size: many; J gene: TRBJ1-5; V gene: TRBV6-1; D gene: NA; CDR3 protein: CASSEAQSYQPQHF; CDR3 DNA: TGTGCCAGCAGTGAAGCACAGTCTTATCAGCCCCAGCATTTT
clone size: NA; J gene: TRBJ2-3; V gene: TRBV4-3; D gene: NA; CDR3 protein: CASSQISGDTQYF; CDR3 DNA: TGCGCCAGCAGCCAAATCTCGGGAGATACGCAGTATTTT
clone size: many; J gene: TRBJ2-5; V gene: TRBV11-2; D gene: NA; CDR3 protein: CASSLVQGPQETQYF; CDR3 DNA: TGTGCCAGCAGCTTAGTGCAGGGACCCCAAGAGACCCAGTACTTC
clone size: many; J gene: TRBJ1-5; V gene: TRBV3-1; D gene: NA; CDR3 protein: CASSPGRSPQPQHF; CDR3 DNA: TGTGCCAGCAGCCCCGGACGTTCCCCTCAGCCCCAGCATTTT
clone size: NA; J gene: TRBJ1-2; V gene: TRBV15; D gene: NA; CDR3 protein: CATSLSLTVYGYTF; CDR3 DNA: TGTGCCACCAGCCTCTCCTTGACAGTGTATGGCTACACCTTC
clone size: NA; J gene: TRBJ2-7; V gene: TRBV7-3; D gene: TRBD1; CDR3 protein: CASSNTGTGGDEQYF; CDR3 DNA: TGTGCCAGCAGCAACACGGGGACAGGGGGCGACGAGCAGTACTTC
clone size: many; J gene: TRBJ2-1; V gene: TRBV7-2; D gene: NA; CDR3 protein: CALNWRGGNEQFF; CDR3 DNA: TGTGCCTTGAACTGGCGGGGAGGCAATGAGCAGTTCTTC
clone size: many; J gene: TRBJ2-1; V gene: TRBV27; D gene: NA; CDR3 protein: CASSSGWGNEQFF; CDR3 DNA: TGTGCCAGCAGTTCAGGGTGGGGCAATGAGCAGTTCTTC
clone size: NA; J gene: TRBJ2-7; V gene: TRBV4-1; D gene: TRBD1; CDR3 protein: CASSRVGDRAYEQYF; CDR3 DNA: TGCGCCAGCAGCCGAGTGGGGGACAGAGCCTACGAGCAGTACTTC
clone size: NA; J gene: TRBJ1-6; V gene: TRBV19; D gene: NA; CDR3 protein: CATTRGASSYNSPLHF; CDR3 DNA: TGTGCCACCACAAGGGGGGCAAGCTCCTATAATTCACCCCTCCACTTT
clone size: many; J gene: TRBJ1-5; V gene: TRBV20-1; D gene: TRBD1; CDR3 protein: CSATGQGNQPQHF; CDR3 DNA: TGCAGTGCTACTGGACAGGGGAATCAGCCCCAGCATTTT
clone size: few; J gene: TRBJ1-6; V gene: TRBV2; D gene: NA; CDR3 protein: CASTGTHNSPLHF; CDR3 DNA: TGTGCCAGCACCGGAACCCATAATTCACCCCTCCACTTT
clone size: many; J gene: TRBJ2-4; V gene: TRBV11-2; D gene: NA; CDR3 protein: CASSQLLGRAWGIQYF; CDR3 DNA: TGTGCCAGCAGTCAACTGCTGGGGCGGGCATGGGGAATTCAGTACTTC
clone size: NA; J gene: TRBJ1-5; V gene: TRBV20-1; D gene: TRBD1; CDR3 protein: CSAQGGYSNQPQHF; CDR3 DNA: TGCAGTGCCCAGGGGGGGTATAGCAATCAGCCCCAGCATTTT
clone size: many; J gene: TRBJ1-3; V gene: TRBV5-1; D gene: NA; CDR3 protein: CASSLDSSGNTIYF; CDR3 DNA: TGTGCCAGCAGTTTGGATAGCTCTGGAAACACCATATATTTT
clone size: NA; J gene: TRBJ2-5; V gene: TRBV29-1; D gene: TRBD1; CDR3 protein: CSVHLTGGETQYF; CDR3 DNA: TGCAGCGTTCACTTGACAGGGGGAGAGACCCAGTACTTC
clone size: NA; J gene: TRBJ2-3; V gene: TRBV6-1; D gene: NA; CDR3 protein: CASLGQSGGLDTQYF; CDR3 DNA: TGTGCCAGCCTCGGACAGTCCGGCGGGCTAGATACGCAGTATTTT
clone size: few; J gene: TRBJ1-4; V gene: TRBV5-1; D gene: NA; CDR3 protein: CASSLGLPSEGKLFF; CDR3 DNA: TGCGCCAGCAGCCTAGGGCTTCCTTCGGAGGGAAAACTGTTTTTT
clone size: many; J gene: TRBJ1-4; V gene: TRBV30; D gene: NA; CDR3 protein: CAWSGYNEKLFF; CDR3 DNA: TGTGCCTGGAGTGGTTATAATGAAAAACTGTTTTTT
clone size: many; J gene: TRBJ1-2; V gene: TRBV9; D gene: NA; CDR3 protein: CASSVHRDSPHGYTF; CDR3 DNA: TGTGCCAGCAGCGTACATAGGGATTCGCCCCATGGCTACACCTTC
clone size: few; J gene: TRBJ1-6; V gene: TRBV5-1; D gene: TRBD1; CDR3 protein: CASSLGTGGFNSPLHF; CDR3 DNA: TGCGCCAGCAGCTTGGGGACAGGGGGTTTTAATTCACCCCTCCACTTT
clone size: few; J gene: TRBJ2-5; V gene: TRBV6-1; D gene: TRBD2; CDR3 protein: CASSWRTSGGGETQYF; CDR3 DNA: TGTGCCAGCAGTTGGAGGACTAGCGGGGGCGGAGAGACCCAGTACTTC
clone size: many; J gene: TRBJ1-1; V gene: TRBV5-5; D gene: NA; CDR3 protein: CASTLGTTTEAFF; CDR3 DNA: TGTGCCAGCACCTTAGGGACCACGACTGAAGCTTTCTTT
clone size: many; J gene: TRBJ2-4; V gene: TRBV2; D gene: TRBD2; CDR3 protein: CASSERRGNSNIQYF; CDR3 DNA: TGTGCCAGCAGTGAAAGGCGGGGGAACTCAAACATTCAGTACTTC